The present T cell receptor beta chain was sequenced within a study of technical replicates of blood from four donors. Here immunoSEQ multiplex PCR was the method, and the copy in TCRdb shows in-frame clones only, minus some. The sample has 75,000 or so clones; approximately 95% are singletons. CDR1 and CDR2 (germline): MNHEY, SVGAGI. The CDR3 is made up of 15 amino acids. The ends lost 6 bases at V and 5 bases at J; junction bases unmatched: 11. The sequencing sample was made of T cells isolated from PBMCs. The receptor was derived from a human donor in good health. The J gene is TRBJ2-7, the V gene TRBV6-5; 9 positions match TRBD2. CDR3: CASSRAISGRNEQYF. CDR3 DNA sequence: TGTGCCAGCAGCCGGGCGATTAGCGGGAGAAACGAGCAGTACTTC.